This T cell receptor (beta chain) appears in the sequencing data of a study of shared clonotypes between healthy human individuals (dated by TCRdb to 2018 to 2020). Notes on the research overall: The cohort included a few men and a couple of women between 18 and 49 years of age. Per donor, three plates each were used for CD4 naive and CD4 memory, two for CD8 naive, and one for CD8 memory. The study deeply sequenced blood TCR repertoires of roughly five healthy adults to estimate repertoire size and the extent of clonotype sharing between individuals. To increase sequencing depth and limit assay-specific biases, TCR repertoire library preparation and sequencing were carried out by different laboratories using diverse techniques. Leukapheresis yielded between about 0.8 and 8.9 billion PBMCs per donor. What the research found in general, with its limitations: Pairwise subsampling led to the expectation that sequencing depth would affect the degree of clonotype sharing among donors. Because the study included a small number of donors, the genetic and exposure-history diversity represented was limited. About 5% of naive CD4, 3.5% of naive CD8, roughly 2.4% of memory CD4, and about 0.4% of memory CD8 clonotypes were shared across a few donors. Even with the large sequencing depth, rarefaction of the sorted-subset datasets indicated that sequencing was incomplete. Larger estimated clonotype richness was generally found for naive subsets than for memory subsets. Sampling was restricted to blood, and TCR repertoires in tissues likely differ from the TCR repertoires found in blood. Clonotypes shared by all four sorted-subset donors showed higher generation probabilities than non-shared clonotypes.

V is reduced by 10 bases and J by 5 bases, leaving a spacing of 9 bases between them. CDR3 length: 10 amino acids, cysteine to phenylalanine. This entry keeps only the CDR3 DNA: 30 bases, framed from base 1. Based on the germline V gene, the CDR1 and CDR2 sequences are ENHRY and SYGVKD. Donors were healthy HIV-negative adults with no recently reported acute infections or vaccinations. Every donor was a Caucasian adult residing in Nashville, Tennessee, USA. CD4+ T cells were enriched through magnetic negative selection, after which naive cells were positively selected on CD45RA and the remaining negative fraction served as the memory subset. Blood was collected by leukapheresis, and PBMCs were isolated by Ficoll-Histopaque density gradient centrifugation and then cryopreserved in liquid nitrogen vapor phase. Analytical flow cytometry was used to check the purity and quantity of every magnetically sorted T cell population. Genomic DNA was isolated from each sorted fraction and quantified by UV absorbance on a Nanodrop 2000c.

Using the deep immunoSEQ assay, TCR CDR3 regions were amplified from genomic DNA by multiplex PCR. Genomic DNA extracted from each cell subset was distributed evenly over all wells of several immunoSEQ 96-well plates, and each plate served as one replicate. For sorted subsets, 200 ng of genomic DNA, equivalent to some 30,000 T cell genomes, went into each replicate PCR. Purified libraries were measured with a Qubit 3.0 fluorometer, size-checked on a Bioanalyzer 2100, and measured again with the KAPA Library Quantification kit. Each immunoSEQ 96-well plate was sequenced on its own single-read 150-cycle Illumina NextSeq 550 flow cell. Per the source publication's procedure: Because only junctional sequences without quality scores were contained in the immunoSEQ output, filtering matching that applied to full-length reads could not be performed. Sequences were annotated with PyIR, a Python wrapper for IgBLAST v1.9, using IMGT germline references to assign V/J genes and CDR3. Reads were filtered out if the reads had weak V/J assignments (E-value above 1e-6), no CDR3, stop codons, out-of-frame junctions, or ambiguous translated residues. A V3J clonotype was defined by an identical inferred V gene, J gene, and CDR3 amino acid sequence. Percentage overlap between repertoires was calculated by dividing the number of shared unique clonotypes by the size of the smaller repertoire. Three approaches were used to assess repertoire richness: RTK rarefaction, the Chao1 estimator, and Recon v2.1 estimates of unobserved clonotypes. Generation probabilities for all TCRbeta clonotypes obtained by the gDNA method from several donors were computed using OLGA. The clones in this table, taken by TCRdb from immuneACCESS, are in-frame only. Not every clone is retained; where verified, under half of the shortfall comes from an unresolved V gene, and the cause of the rest is unknown. V and J calls plus clone size are reproduced from that table; the DNA served to infer D and trimming. The table for this sample lists approximately 2.5 million clones; 93% of them were counted only once. The top ten clones comprise more than 0.35% of the sample.

With regard to this clone: The antigen this receptor binds is unknown. Per-nucleotide qualities are absent, and no much larger clonotype sits a single base away.

Sequenced sample: naive CD4+ T cells from PBMCs. The sample's cell subset or site label is to be understood as: CD45RA+ positively selected. This TCR was recovered from a young man in good health. Some clones in this sample may be carry-over from other donors' samples. The chain is made from TRBV10-3 and TRBJ2-7, with no D gene named confidently. Here the CDR3 is given as CATFGDEQYF. DNA sequence: TGTGCCACCTTTGGGGACGAGCAGTACTTC.